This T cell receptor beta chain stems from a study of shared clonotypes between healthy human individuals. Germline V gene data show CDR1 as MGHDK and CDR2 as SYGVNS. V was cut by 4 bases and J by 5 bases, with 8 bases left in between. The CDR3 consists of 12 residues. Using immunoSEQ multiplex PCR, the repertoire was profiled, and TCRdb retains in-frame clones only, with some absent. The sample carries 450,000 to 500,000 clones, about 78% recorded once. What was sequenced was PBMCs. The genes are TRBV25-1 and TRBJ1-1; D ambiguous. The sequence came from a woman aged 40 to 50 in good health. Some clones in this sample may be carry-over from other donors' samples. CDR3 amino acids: CASSGVATEAFF. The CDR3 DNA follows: TGTGCCAGCAGTGGAGTGGCGACTGAAGCTTTCTTT.